This T cell receptor (beta chain) was captured in a study of blood T cell repertoires in COVID-19. Study-wide background: Acute and convalescent COVID-19 specimens originated in the United States, Italy and Spain. The analysed material was cDNA or gDNA that came from T cells, B-cell-depleted T cells, or PBMCs.

With 6 bases removed from V and 1 base from J, the gap between germline ends came to 10 bases. CDR1 SGHTS and CDR2 YDEGEE come from the germline V gene. This CDR3 contains 14 residues. In the original analysis: Estimates of nucleated cell counts were drawn from the amplification of reference gene primers. Using immunoSEQ multiplex PCR, the repertoire was profiled, and TCRdb retains in-frame clones only, with some absent. V and J calls and clone size are those listed in that table; D and trimming were worked out from the DNA. The sample lists some 100,000 clones, around 86% occurring once. The chain has TRBV5-8 and TRBJ2-2, with TRBD2 as a possible D gene (6 bases). The material sequenced was peripheral blood. This TCR came from a man between 50 and 59 years old with acute or convalescent COVID-19. The CDR3 protein is CASNGGLNTGELFF. In DNA form, the CDR3 reads TGTGCCAGCAACGGGGGACTGAACACCGGGGAGCTGTTTTTT.